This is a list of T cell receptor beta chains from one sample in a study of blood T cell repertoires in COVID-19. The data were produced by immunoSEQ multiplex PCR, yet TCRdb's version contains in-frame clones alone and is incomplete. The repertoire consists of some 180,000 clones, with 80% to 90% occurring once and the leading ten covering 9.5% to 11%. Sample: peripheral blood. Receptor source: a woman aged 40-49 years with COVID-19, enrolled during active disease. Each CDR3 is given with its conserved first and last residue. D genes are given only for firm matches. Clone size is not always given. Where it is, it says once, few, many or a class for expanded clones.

CDR3 DNA: TGTGCCAGCAGCTTAAGAGGGCGTATGCAAGAGACCCAGTACTTC; CDR3 protein: CASSLRGRMQETQYF; V gene: TRBV7-3; clone size: -; J gene: TRBJ2-5; D gene: -
CDR3 DNA: TGTGCCAGCAGCCAAGGACAGGGGGCTGGGGAAAACACCATATATTTT; CDR3 protein: CASSQGQGAGENTIYF; V gene: TRBV3-1/TRBV3-2; clone size: few; J gene: TRBJ1-3; D gene: TRBD1
CDR3 DNA: TGCAGCGTGGGAGGTCGAGGCCATGAAAAACTGTTTTTT; CDR3 protein: CSVGGRGHEKLFF; V gene: TRBV29-1; clone size: -; J gene: TRBJ1-4; D gene: -
CDR3 DNA: TGTGCCAGCAGCTTGCTGATAGCATCCGAGCAGTACTTC; CDR3 protein: CASSLLIASEQYF; V gene: TRBV5-4; clone size: -; J gene: TRBJ2-7; D gene: -
CDR3 DNA: TGTGCCATCCGTCTACCCAGGGACAAGGCCTACGAGCAGTACTTC; CDR3 protein: CAIRLPRDKAYEQYF; V gene: TRBV6-4; clone size: once; J gene: TRBJ2-7; D gene: -
CDR3 DNA: TGTGCCAGCAGGTCTACAGGGGGCTGGGGCTACACCTTC; CDR3 protein: CASRSTGGWGYTF; V gene: TRBV12-3/TRBV12-4; clone size: -; J gene: TRBJ1-2; D gene: TRBD1
CDR3 DNA: TGTGCCAGCAGTTTAGCGGGAGAGACCTACGAGCAGTACTTC; CDR3 protein: CASSLAGETYEQYF; V gene: TRBV6-5; clone size: -; J gene: TRBJ2-7; D gene: TRBD2
CDR3 DNA: TGTGCCAGCAGCTCGGGACAGGGGAAGGGAAACACCATATATTTT; CDR3 protein: CASSSGQGKGNTIYF; V gene: TRBV9; clone size: once; J gene: TRBJ1-3; D gene: TRBD1
CDR3 DNA: TGTGCCAGCGACAGGGCAGGGATGGGTGAGCAGTTCTTC; CDR3 protein: CASDRAGMGEQFF; V gene: TRBV6-5; clone size: -; J gene: TRBJ2-1; D gene: TRBD1
CDR3 DNA: TGTGCCAGCAGCCCCCAGACAGGCTTATATGGCTACACCTTC; CDR3 protein: CASSPQTGLYGYTF; V gene: TRBV5-6; clone size: -; J gene: TRBJ1-2; D gene: -
CDR3 DNA: TGTGCCAGCAGCTATAGTCTCTCTGGAAACACCATATATTTT; CDR3 protein: CASSYSLSGNTIYF; V gene: TRBV5-6; clone size: -; J gene: TRBJ1-3; D gene: -
CDR3 DNA: TGTGCCAGCTCACCCGTACGGGAAGACAATGAGCAGTTCTTC; CDR3 protein: CASSPVREDNEQFF; V gene: TRBV18; clone size: -; J gene: TRBJ2-1; D gene: -
CDR3 DNA: TGTGCCAGCTCACCCGTAATAGGGGTCGCTGGGGACACCATATATTTT; CDR3 protein: CASSPVIGVAGDTIYF; V gene: TRBV18; clone size: -; J gene: TRBJ1-3; D gene: -
CDR3 DNA: TGTGCCAGCAGACCCACAGGGAGTCCCGGGGAGCTGTTTTTT; CDR3 protein: CASRPTGSPGELFF; V gene: TRBV2; clone size: -; J gene: TRBJ2-2; D gene: -
CDR3 DNA: TGTGCCAGCAGCGTAGCGGGAGGGCGGCACTACGAGCAGTACTTC; CDR3 protein: CASSVAGGRHYEQYF; V gene: TRBV9; clone size: -; J gene: TRBJ2-7; D gene: TRBD2
CDR3 DNA: TGTGCCAGTGCGGCGGCGAACACTGAAGCTTTCTTT; CDR3 protein: CASAAANTEAFF; V gene: TRBV19; clone size: -; J gene: TRBJ1-1; D gene: -
CDR3 DNA: TGTGCCAGCACTTCAGGGGCTTTGACTGAAGCTTTCTTT; CDR3 protein: CASTSGALTEAFF; V gene: TRBV12-3/TRBV12-4; clone size: -; J gene: TRBJ1-1; D gene: -
CDR3 DNA: TGTGCCAGCTCAAAAGACAAACCCGCTGAAGCTTTCTTT; CDR3 protein: CASSKDKPAEAFF; V gene: TRBV18; clone size: -; J gene: TRBJ1-1; D gene: -
CDR3 DNA: TGTGCCAGTAGTATAGGGGGGAGGCATGAGCAGTTCTTC; CDR3 protein: CASSIGGRHEQFF; V gene: TRBV19; clone size: -; J gene: TRBJ2-1; D gene: -
CDR3 DNA: TGCGCCAGCAGCCAAGTCGACAGCCGCTATAATTCACCCCTCCACTTT; CDR3 protein: CASSQVDSRYNSPLHF; V gene: TRBV4-1; clone size: -; J gene: TRBJ1-6; D gene: -
CDR3 DNA: TGTGCCAGCAGAACCGGGACAGTGAACACTGAAGCTTTCTTT; CDR3 protein: CASRTGTVNTEAFF; V gene: TRBV5-6; clone size: few; J gene: TRBJ1-1; D gene: TRBD1
CDR3 DNA: TGTGCCAGCAGCGTAGACGTTAGAGGGTTAGGCTCTGGGGCCAACGTCCTGACTTTC; CDR3 protein: CASSVDVRGLGSGANVLTF; V gene: TRBV9; clone size: -; J gene: TRBJ2-6; D gene: -
CDR3 DNA: TGTGCCTGGAACCGGGACAGGGACGCCGGGGAGCTGTTTTTT; CDR3 protein: CAWNRDRDAGELFF; V gene: TRBV30; clone size: -; J gene: TRBJ2-2; D gene: TRBD1
CDR3 DNA: TGTGCCTGGAAGACAGGGTCTCCGGGTTTCAAGTCACCCCTCCACTTT; CDR3 protein: CAWKTGSPGFKSPLHF; V gene: TRBV30; clone size: -; J gene: TRBJ1-6; D gene: TRBD1
CDR3 DNA: TGCGCCAGCAGCCAAGTTTTCGGGGAAGAGACCCAGTACTTC; CDR3 protein: CASSQVFGEETQYF; V gene: TRBV4-1; clone size: -; J gene: TRBJ2-5; D gene: -
CDR3 DNA: TGTGCCAGTAGGGACCCCCGGGACACCCCGGAGACCCAGTACTTC; CDR3 protein: CASRDPRDTPETQYF; V gene: TRBV19; clone size: -; J gene: TRBJ2-5; D gene: -
CDR3 DNA: TGTGCCAGCAGCTTGACAGGGGGCGGGAAAACTGGGGCCAACGTCCTGACTTTC; CDR3 protein: CASSLTGGGKTGANVLTF; V gene: TRBV5-6; clone size: once; J gene: TRBJ2-6; D gene: TRBD1
CDR3 DNA: TGTGCCACCGCGAAGGCCCTTAGAGGGAATTCACCCCTCCACTTT; CDR3 protein: CATAKALRGNSPLHF; V gene: TRBV27; clone size: -; J gene: TRBJ1-6; D gene: -